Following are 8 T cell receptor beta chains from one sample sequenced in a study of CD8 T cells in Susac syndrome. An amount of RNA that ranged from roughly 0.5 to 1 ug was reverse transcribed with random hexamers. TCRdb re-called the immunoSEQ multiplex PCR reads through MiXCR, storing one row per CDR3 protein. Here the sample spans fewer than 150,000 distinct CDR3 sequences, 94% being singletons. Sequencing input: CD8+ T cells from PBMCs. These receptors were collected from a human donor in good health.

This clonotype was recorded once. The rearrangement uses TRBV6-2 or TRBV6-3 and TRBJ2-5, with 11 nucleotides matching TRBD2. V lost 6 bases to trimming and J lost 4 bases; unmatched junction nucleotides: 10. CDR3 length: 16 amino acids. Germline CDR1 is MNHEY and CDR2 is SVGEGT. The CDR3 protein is CASRQIAGGLGETQYF. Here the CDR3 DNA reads TGTGCCAGCAGACAAATAGCGGGAGGGCTTGGAGAGACCCAGTACTTC.

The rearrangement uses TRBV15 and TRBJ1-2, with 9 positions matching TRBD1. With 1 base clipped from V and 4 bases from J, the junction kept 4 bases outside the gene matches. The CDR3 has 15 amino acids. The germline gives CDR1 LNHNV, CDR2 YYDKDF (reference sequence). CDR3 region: CATSRVRDRVYGYTF. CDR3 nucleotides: TGTGCCACCAGCAGAGTTCGGGACAGGGTCTATGGCTACACCTTC.

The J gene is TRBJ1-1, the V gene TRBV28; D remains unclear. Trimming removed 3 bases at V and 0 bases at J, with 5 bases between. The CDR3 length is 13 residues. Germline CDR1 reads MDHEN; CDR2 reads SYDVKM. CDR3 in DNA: TGTGCCAGCAGTTTTCGGATGAACACTGAAGCTTTCTTT. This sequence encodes CASSFRMNTEAFF.

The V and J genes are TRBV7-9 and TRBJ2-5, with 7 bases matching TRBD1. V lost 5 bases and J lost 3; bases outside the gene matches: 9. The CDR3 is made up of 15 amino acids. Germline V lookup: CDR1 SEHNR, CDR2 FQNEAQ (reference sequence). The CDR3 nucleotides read TGTGCCAGCAGCCCTTCCAGGGGGAGCAAAGAGACCCAGTACTTC. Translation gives CASSPSRGSKETQYF.

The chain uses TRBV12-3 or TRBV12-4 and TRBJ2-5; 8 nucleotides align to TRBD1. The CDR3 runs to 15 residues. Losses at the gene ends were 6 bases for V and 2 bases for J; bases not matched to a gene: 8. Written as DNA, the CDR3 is TGTGCCAGCAGCTCTCCCGGGACAGGACAAGAGACCCAGTACTTC. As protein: CASSSPGTGQETQYF.

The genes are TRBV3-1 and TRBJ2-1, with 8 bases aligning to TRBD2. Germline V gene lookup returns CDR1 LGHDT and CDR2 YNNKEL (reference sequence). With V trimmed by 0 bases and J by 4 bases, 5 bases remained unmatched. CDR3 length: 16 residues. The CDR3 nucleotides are TGTGCCAGCAGCCAAGAAATGGGACTAGGATACAATGAGCAGTTCTTC. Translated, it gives CASSQEMGLGYNEQFF.

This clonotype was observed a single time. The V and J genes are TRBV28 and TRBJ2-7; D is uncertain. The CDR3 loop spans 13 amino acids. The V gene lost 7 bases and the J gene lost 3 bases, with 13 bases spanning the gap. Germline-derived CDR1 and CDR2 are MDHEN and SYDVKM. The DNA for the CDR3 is TGTGCCAGCACCTTGACTGGAAACTACGAGCAGTACTTC. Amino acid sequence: CASTLTGNYEQYF. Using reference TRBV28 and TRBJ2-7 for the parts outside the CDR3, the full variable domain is DVKVTQSSRYLVKRTGEKVFLECVQDMDHENMFWYRQDPGLGLRLIYFSYDVKMKEKGDIPEGYSVSREKKERFSLILESASTNQTSMYLCASTLTGNYEQYFGPGTRLTVT.

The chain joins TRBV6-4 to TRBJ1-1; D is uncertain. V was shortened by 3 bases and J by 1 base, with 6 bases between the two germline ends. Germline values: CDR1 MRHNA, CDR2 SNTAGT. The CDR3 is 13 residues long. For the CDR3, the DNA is TGTGCCAGCAGTGAGGGGTCGAACACTGAAGCTTTCTTT. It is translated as CASSEGSNTEAFF.